The source of this TCR beta chain is a study of blood T cell repertoires in COVID-19. About the research overall: The United States, Italy and Spain supplied acute and convalescent COVID-19 samples. In each case, the material was cDNA or gDNA derived from T cells, B-cell-depleted T cells, or PBMCs.

V shed 6 bases and J 10 bases; nucleotides not matched to a gene: 7. CDR1 GTSNPN and CDR2 SVGIG come from the germline V gene (reference sequence). The CDR3 runs 13 residues. Per the original methods: Reference gene primer amplification in the assay estimated nucleated cell counts. Assay used: immunoSEQ multiplex PCR; TCRdb lists only in-frame clones, some missing. V, J and clone size reflect that table, while D and trimming were determined from the DNA. The sample lists fewer than 250,000 clones; approximately 80% were seen once. This chain links TRBV30 with TRBJ1-6, with 9 bases fitting TRBD1. What was sequenced was peripheral blood. This receptor was taken from a human donor in a cohort sampled during active COVID-19. CDR3 residues: CACSGTGNSPLHF. Here the CDR3 DNA reads TGTGCCTGCTCTGGGACAGGGAACTCACCCCTCCACTTT. The full variable domain, with the rest looked up from reference TRBV30 and TRBJ1-6, is SQTIHQWPATLVQPVGSPLSLECTVEGTSNPNLYWYRQAAGRGLQLLFYSVGIGQISSEVPQNLSASRPQDRQFILSSKKLLLSDSGFYLCACSGTGNSPLHFGNGTRLTVT.